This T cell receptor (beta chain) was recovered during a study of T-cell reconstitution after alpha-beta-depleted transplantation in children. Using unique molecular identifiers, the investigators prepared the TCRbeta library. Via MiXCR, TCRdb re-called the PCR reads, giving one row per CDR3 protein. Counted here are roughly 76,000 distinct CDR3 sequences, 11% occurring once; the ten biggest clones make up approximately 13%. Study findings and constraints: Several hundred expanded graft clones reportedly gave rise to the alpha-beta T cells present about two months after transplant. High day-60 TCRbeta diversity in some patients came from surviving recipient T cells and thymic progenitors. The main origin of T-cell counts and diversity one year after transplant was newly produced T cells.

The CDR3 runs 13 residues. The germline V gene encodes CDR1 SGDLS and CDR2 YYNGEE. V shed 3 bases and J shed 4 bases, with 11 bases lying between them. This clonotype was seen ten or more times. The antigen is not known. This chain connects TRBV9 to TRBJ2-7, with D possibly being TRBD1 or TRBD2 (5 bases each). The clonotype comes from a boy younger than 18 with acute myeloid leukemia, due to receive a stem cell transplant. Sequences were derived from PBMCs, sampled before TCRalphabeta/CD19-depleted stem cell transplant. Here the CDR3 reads CASSAGTYYEQYF. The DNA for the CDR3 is TGTGCCAGCAGCGCTGGGACCTATTACGAGCAGTACTTC.